This record covers a single TCR beta chain. The data belong to a study of Ad26.COV2.S vaccination and SARS-CoV-2 variants. Across the study: Administration of Ad26.COV2.S was intramuscular, either once or twice 56 days apart.

Assay used: immunoSEQ multiplex PCR; TCRdb lists only in-frame clones, some missing. The table includes 250,000 or so clones, about 83% detected once. Described treatment: about 20 received Ad26.COV2.S at low or high dose, single or two shots; roughly 5 received placebo; per-sample allocation not given. Specimens were obtained on day 63 following the first vaccine or placebo injection. V gave up 4 bases and J gave up 2 bases, with 5 bases separating them. Germline assignment: CDR1 LGHNA and CDR2 YNFKEQ. The length of the CDR3 is 12 residues. V and J are TRBV4-2 and TRBJ1-1; D gene ambiguous. This specimen was peripheral blood, taken in a trial of Ad26.COV2.S vaccine versus placebo. This receptor was obtained from a person aged 18-65 years who received the Ad26.COV2.S COVID-19 vaccine or a placebo. Here the CDR3 DNA reads TGTGCCAGCAGCCCCACAAACACTGAAGCTTTCTTT. Amino acid sequence: CASSPTNTEAFF.